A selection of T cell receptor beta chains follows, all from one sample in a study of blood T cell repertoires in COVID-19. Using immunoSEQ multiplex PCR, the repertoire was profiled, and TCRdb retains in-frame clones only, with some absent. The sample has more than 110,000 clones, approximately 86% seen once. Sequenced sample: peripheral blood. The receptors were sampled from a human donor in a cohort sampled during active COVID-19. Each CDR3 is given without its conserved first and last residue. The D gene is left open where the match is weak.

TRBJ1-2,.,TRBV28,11,ASSPFMEYGYT
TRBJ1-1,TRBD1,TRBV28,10,ASSFGDSEAF
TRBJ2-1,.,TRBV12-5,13,ASGLRRGSEDEQF
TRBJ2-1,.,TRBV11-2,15,ASSLDLGASLYNEQF
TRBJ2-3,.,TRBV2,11,ASGTTGTDTQY
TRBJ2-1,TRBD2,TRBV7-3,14,ASSLKASGRENEQF
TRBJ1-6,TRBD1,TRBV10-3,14,AISLQGSSYNSPLH
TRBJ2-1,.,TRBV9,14,ASSELSITAYNEQF
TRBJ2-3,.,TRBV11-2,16,ASSLVRGLGTSTDTQY
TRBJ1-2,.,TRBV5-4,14,ASSLAGQGKNYGYT
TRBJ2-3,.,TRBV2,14,ASGGITNPPTDTQY
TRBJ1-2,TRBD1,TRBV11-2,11,ASSLGTGVGYT
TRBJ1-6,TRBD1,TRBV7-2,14,ASSTWTGGSNSPLH
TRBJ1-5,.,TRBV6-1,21,ASSEAFGWGERVREFTNQPQH
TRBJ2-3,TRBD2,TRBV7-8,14,ASSSGLAERTDTQY
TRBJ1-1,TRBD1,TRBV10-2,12,ASRGQGMNTEAF
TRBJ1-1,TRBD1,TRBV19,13,ASSARDRENTEAF
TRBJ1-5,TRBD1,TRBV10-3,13,AISEDRGGNQPQH
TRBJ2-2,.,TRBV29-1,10,SVRFGTGELF
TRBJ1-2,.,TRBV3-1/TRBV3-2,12,ASSQEGGPYGYT
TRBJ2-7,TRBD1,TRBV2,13,ASRRGQGRNIEQY
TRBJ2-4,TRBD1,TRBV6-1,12,ASSDRDRGDIQY
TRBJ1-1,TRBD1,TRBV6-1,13,ASSEGRTGHTEAF
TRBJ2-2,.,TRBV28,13,ASSLLPTNTGELF
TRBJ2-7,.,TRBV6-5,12,ASSYSADSYEQY
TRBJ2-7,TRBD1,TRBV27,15,ASSPIPTGGESYEQY
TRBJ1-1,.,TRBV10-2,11,ASGWAGNTEAF
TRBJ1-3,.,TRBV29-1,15,SVVSGAEEGAGNTIY
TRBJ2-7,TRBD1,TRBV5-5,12,ASSQRTGLYEQY
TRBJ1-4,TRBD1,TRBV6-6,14,ASSYGTGKAGEKLF
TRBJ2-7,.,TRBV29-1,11,SVASAGFSEQY
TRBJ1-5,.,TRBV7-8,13,ASSLGGGGNQPQH
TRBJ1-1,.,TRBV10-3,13,AISESDSRWTEAF
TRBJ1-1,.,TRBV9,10,ARGGGATEAF
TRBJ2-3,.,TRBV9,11,ASSPQYQDTQY
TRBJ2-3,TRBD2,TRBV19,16,ASSIFLAGGEVYDTQY
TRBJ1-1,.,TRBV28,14,ASSLRTAPMNTEAF
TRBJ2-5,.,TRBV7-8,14,ASIGGRGARGETQY
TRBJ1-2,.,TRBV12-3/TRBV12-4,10,ASRKYGYGYT
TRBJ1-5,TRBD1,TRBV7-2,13,ASSPGTAKNQPQH
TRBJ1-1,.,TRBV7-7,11,ASSTSTDTEAF
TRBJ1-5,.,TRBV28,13,ASSLTGVSNQPQH